The next 23 T cell receptor beta chains were all read from a single sample in a study of T cells in Graves' hyperthyroidism and ophthalmopathy. Amplified TCR beta CDR3 regions came from RNA transcripts. Primed by the HTBI set, a first-round RT-PCR was run on the TCR CDR3. In TCRdb, the multiplex PCR reads were re-called with MiXCR into one record per CDR3 protein. Among about 50,000 distinct CDR3 sequences, around 49% were seen once, and the ten largest hold roughly 32%. The sequenced sample consisted of peripheral blood or thyroid tissue (not recorded which). These receptors were collected from a woman in her forties or fifties with Graves' hyperthyroidism.

This clonotype was picked up a small number of times. A single base separates this from a much larger clone, so it may be a read error. DNA for the CDR3: TGTGTCAGTGCTCGGGACTACGGGTATGGCTACACCTTC. Translated, it gives CVSARDYGYGYTF. The chain combines TRBV19 with TRBJ1-2, with D possibly TRBD1 on 5 matching bases. From germline, CDR1 is LNHDA and CDR2 SQIVND (reference sequence). The length of the CDR3 is 13 residues.

The chain employs TRBV11-2 and TRBJ1-1; D is perhaps TRBD1 (5 bases). The V gene's germline CDR1 is SGHAT and CDR2 FQNNGV. Trimming shortened V by 1 base and J by 4 bases, and 13 bases separated the two germline ends. The CDR3 is 15 residues long. This CDR3 is CASSLGGGEGTEAFF. The CDR3 nucleotides are TGTGCCAGCAGCTTAGGTGGGGGGGAGGGCACTGAAGCTTTCTTT.

This clonotype has a count of ten or more. The chain recombines TRBV28 with TRBJ1-5, with D perhaps TRBD1 (6 bases). CDR3 length: 15 residues. Between the trimmed V and J ends, which lost 5 bases and 4 bases, there was a span of 15 bases. Germline lookup yields CDR1 MDHEN and CDR2 SYDVKM. CDR3 in DNA: TGTGCCAGCAGTAGATGGGGGGCCAGGAATCAGCCCCAGCATTTT. It codes for CASSRWGARNQPQHF.

This clonotype was detected a few times. One junction end disagrees with the germline gene, perhaps due to a read error. The V gene is TRBV5-5, the J gene TRBJ1-2; a weak D match, TRBD1 (5 bases). CDR1 is SGHKS, CDR2 YYEKEE, per germline (reference sequence). The CDR3 has 13 amino acids. The CDR3 loop reads CASSSGTNYGYTF. CDR3 coding DNA: TGCGCCAGCAGCTCCGGGACCAACTATGGCTACACCTTC.

J is TRBJ1-1 and V is TRBV5-1; D not certain. This CDR3 has 13 amino acids. V lost 1 base and J 4 bases, leaving 8 bases between the germline ends. Germline V gene data show CDR1 as SGHRS and CDR2 as YFSETQ. This CDR3 is CASSLMVGTEAFF. The CDR3 DNA reads TGCGCCAGCAGCTTGATGGTGGGCACTGAAGCTTTCTTT.

This clonotype occurred many times. The CDR3 nucleotides are TGCAGCGCCCGAGCATGGGGGGATACGCAGTATTTT. Encoded protein: CSARAWGDTQYF. The chain has TRBV29-1 and TRBJ2-3; either TRBD1 or TRBD2 may fit D (5 bases each). The CDR3 loop spans 12 amino acids. Germline V gives CDR1 SQVTM, CDR2 ANQGSEA. The ends were cut back, 7 bases at V and 6 bases at J, with 14 bases in the middle.

This clonotype occurred many times. The chain links TRBV24-1 to TRBJ1-2; D call uncertain. In germline, CDR1 is KGHDR, CDR2 SFDVKD. This CDR3 region has 15 residues. Trimming stripped 7 bases from V and 3 bases from J, with 17 bases between. CDR3 region: CATRGKSLLDYGYTF. The CDR3 DNA follows: TGTGCCACCAGGGGAAAGAGTCTCCTCGACTATGGCTACACCTTC.

This clonotype was counted ten times or more. The chain is built from TRBV30 and TRBJ1-6, with a possible D match to TRBD1 (5 bases). The CDR3 is made up of 15 amino acids. From germline, CDR1 is GTSNPN and CDR2 SVGIG (reference sequence). Trimming removed 1 base from V and 7 bases from J, with 14 bases in between. The CDR3 DNA reads as TGTGCCTGGAGTGGGGGACCGAGGCTGAATTCACCCCTCCACTTT. This sequence encodes CAWSGGPRLNSPLHF.

The chain employs TRBV29-1 and TRBJ2-7; TRBD2 might be the D (6 bases). The CDR3 spans 12 residues. CDR1 and CDR2 from the germline V gene are SQVTM and ANQGSEA. Between the trimmed V and J ends, which lost 4 bases and 6 bases, there was a span of 13 bases. The DNA for the CDR3 is TGCAGCGTTGCCGGCGGGGCGGCCGAGCAGTACTTC. This gives the protein CSVAGGAAEQYF.

This clonotype appeared many times. The chain uses TRBV7-2 and TRBJ1-3; possibly TRBD1 for D (6 bases). CDR1 is SGHTA and CDR2 is FQGNSA in the germline V gene. The V end lost 4 bases, the J end lost 7 bases, and 14 bases lay between the germline ends. This CDR3 contains 14 residues. The CDR3 is CASSSGYRANTIYF. The CDR3 DNA sequence: TGTGCCAGCAGCTCCGGATACAGGGCGAACACCATATATTTT.

The rearrangement uses TRBV28 and TRBJ2-2, with a possible D match to TRBD2 (7 bases). The CDR3 spans 16 residues. The V end was cut by 7 bases, the J end by 1 base, with 16 bases between. Germline V gene data show CDR1 as MDHEN and CDR2 as SYDVKM. CDR3 sequence: CASILRGARNTGELFF. In DNA, the CDR3 is TGTGCCAGCATCCTACGGGGGGCGAGGAACACCGGGGAGCTGTTTTTT.

The chain is built from TRBV7-9 and TRBJ2-7, with 15 bases identical to TRBD2. The length of the CDR3 is 16 residues. Looked up from germline, CDR1 is SEHNR and CDR2 is FQNEAQ (reference sequence). Trimming cost V 5 bases and J 3 bases; bases outside gene matches: 5. CDR3 nucleotides: TGTGCCAGCAGCCGTGGGACTAGCGGGGGGAGCTACGAGCAGTACTTC. Translated: CASSRGTSGGSYEQYF.

The chain combines TRBV6-2 or TRBV6-3 with TRBJ1-4; D gene ambiguous. The CDR3 has 14 residues. Germline assignment: CDR1 MNHEY and CDR2 SVGEGT. Trimming cost V 2 bases and J 5 bases, with 9 bases left between them. CDR3 sequence reads: CASSYRRGNEKLFF. For the CDR3, the DNA is TGTGCCAGCAGTTACAGACGGGGAAATGAAAAACTGTTTTTT.

The rearrangement uses TRBV2 and TRBJ2-7; D is perhaps TRBD2 (6 bases). Looked up from germline, CDR1 is SNHLY and CDR2 is FYNNEI. Trimming took 8 bases from V and 6 from J, leaving 20 bases between them. The CDR3 extends over 14 amino acids. The CDR3 DNA sequence: TGTGCCAGCTCCCCTGGGGGGAGAGATCTCGAGCAGTACTTC. Amino acid sequence: CASSPGGRDLEQYF.

This clonotype was picked up many times. The chain is built from TRBV7-9 and TRBJ1-4, with 7 positions matching TRBD1. The ends lost 1 base at V and 8 bases at J; junction bases unmatched: 10. This CDR3 is 16 amino acids long. Germline loops: CDR1 SEHNR, CDR2 FQNEAQ (reference sequence). The CDR3 is CASSLERGGAGEKLFF. CDR3 coding DNA: TGTGCCAGCAGCTTAGAGCGAGGGGGCGCGGGGGAAAAACTGTTTTTT.

The chain has TRBV7-6 and TRBJ2-5; 8 bases fit TRBD1. CDR1 and CDR2 from the germline V gene are SGHVS and FNYEAQ. The V segment lost 2 bases and the J segment 5 bases; nucleotides outside the gene matches: 4. This CDR3 is built from 14 residues. The CDR3 DNA sequence: TGTGCCAGCAGCTTAACGACAGGGGAGGAGACCCAGTACTTC. It specifies CASSLTTGEETQYF.

V and J are TRBV9 and TRBJ2-6; the D gene is possibly TRBD2 (6 bases). The ends were cut back, 1 base at V and 2 bases at J, with 10 bases in the middle. In germline, CDR1 is SGDLS, CDR2 YYNGEE. The CDR3 is 16 residues long. CDR3 sequence: CASSVQGGTGANVLTF. The DNA of the CDR3 is TGTGCCAGCAGCGTACAGGGAGGCACTGGGGCCAACGTCCTGACTTTC.

The chain joins TRBV10-1 to TRBJ1-2; D unresolved. CDR3 length equals 14 residues. CDR1 WNHNN and CDR2 SYGVQD come from the germline V gene (reference sequence). The germline V and J ends were trimmed by 9 bases and 6 bases, with 20 bases remaining between them. The CDR3 is CARINTYEVNGYTF. CDR3 sequence (DNA): TGCGCCAGAATAAACACCTATGAGGTTAATGGCTACACCTTC.

Remarks on this clonotype: This is likely a read error, given that the CDR3 carries no conserved phenylalanine or tryptophan at its end. The genes are TRBV20-1 and TRBJ2-5; tentatively, D is TRBD1 (7 bases). In germline, CDR1 is DFQATT, CDR2 SNEGSKA (reference sequence). The CDR3 length is 13 residues. V lost 6 bases to trimming and J lost 7 bases, with 18 bases between them. In DNA, the CDR3 is TGCAGTGCCCAGGGGGGACGGGGACGGACCCAGTACCTC. This encodes CSAQGGRGRTQYL.

This clonotype came up many times. The chain carries TRBV20-1 and TRBJ1-1; D perhaps matches TRBD1 (5 bases). V was clipped by 1 base and J by 7 bases, with 13 bases between them. Germline CDR1 is DFQATT and CDR2 is SNEGSKA (reference sequence). The CDR3 contains 13 residues. CDR3 amino acids: CSARVQGEGEAFF. The DNA of the CDR3 is TGCAGTGCTAGAGTTCAGGGAGAAGGTGAAGCTTTCTTT.

This chain links TRBV24-1 with TRBJ2-3; unclear D gene. CDR1 and CDR2 (germline): KGHDR, SFDVKD. Trimming pared 2 bases from V and 2 bases from J, leaving 13 bases between. The CDR3 has 16 residues. CDR3 loop: CATSDSSALNTDTQYF. As DNA, the CDR3 is TGTGCCACCAGTGATTCCTCTGCCTTGAACACAGATACGCAGTATTTT.

The chain has TRBV7-9 and TRBJ1-2; D is possibly TRBD1 (5 bases). The CDR3 extends over 15 amino acids. Trimming left V 4 bases short and J 4 bases short, with 16 bases between. Germline V gene sequence: CDR1 SEHNR, CDR2 FQNEAQ (reference sequence). The CDR3, as DNA: TGTGCCAGCAGCTCTCCGTTGGGACTCCTCTATGGCTACACCTTC. Translation gives CASSSPLGLLYGYTF.

The J gene is TRBJ2-3, the V gene TRBV2; D ambiguous. There are 14 residues in the CDR3. Germline V lookup: CDR1 SNHLY, CDR2 FYNNEI. The germline V and J ends were trimmed by 4 bases and 6 bases, with 14 bases remaining between them. The CDR3 is CASSAIRLRDTQYF. CDR3 bases: TGTGCCAGCAGTGCTATCCGCCTTAGGGATACGCAGTATTTT.